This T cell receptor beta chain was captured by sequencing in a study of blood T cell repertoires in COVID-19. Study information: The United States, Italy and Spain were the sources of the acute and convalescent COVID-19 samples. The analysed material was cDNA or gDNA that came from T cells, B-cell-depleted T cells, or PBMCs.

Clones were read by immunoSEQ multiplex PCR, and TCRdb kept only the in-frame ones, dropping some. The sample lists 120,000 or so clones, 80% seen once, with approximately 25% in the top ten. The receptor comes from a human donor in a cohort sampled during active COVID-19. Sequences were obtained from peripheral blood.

The CDR3 spells CASSLAAGPTGELFF. The CDR3 region has the DNA TGTGCCAGCAGTTTAGCGGCAGGGCCCACCGGGGAGCTGTTTTTT. The rearrangement links TRBV27 to TRBJ2-2; TRBD1 might be the D (5 bases). V lost 2 bases and J 4 bases, leaving 11 bases between the germline ends. The CDR3 contains 15 residues. Germline lookup yields CDR1 MNHEY and CDR2 SMNVEV (reference sequence).